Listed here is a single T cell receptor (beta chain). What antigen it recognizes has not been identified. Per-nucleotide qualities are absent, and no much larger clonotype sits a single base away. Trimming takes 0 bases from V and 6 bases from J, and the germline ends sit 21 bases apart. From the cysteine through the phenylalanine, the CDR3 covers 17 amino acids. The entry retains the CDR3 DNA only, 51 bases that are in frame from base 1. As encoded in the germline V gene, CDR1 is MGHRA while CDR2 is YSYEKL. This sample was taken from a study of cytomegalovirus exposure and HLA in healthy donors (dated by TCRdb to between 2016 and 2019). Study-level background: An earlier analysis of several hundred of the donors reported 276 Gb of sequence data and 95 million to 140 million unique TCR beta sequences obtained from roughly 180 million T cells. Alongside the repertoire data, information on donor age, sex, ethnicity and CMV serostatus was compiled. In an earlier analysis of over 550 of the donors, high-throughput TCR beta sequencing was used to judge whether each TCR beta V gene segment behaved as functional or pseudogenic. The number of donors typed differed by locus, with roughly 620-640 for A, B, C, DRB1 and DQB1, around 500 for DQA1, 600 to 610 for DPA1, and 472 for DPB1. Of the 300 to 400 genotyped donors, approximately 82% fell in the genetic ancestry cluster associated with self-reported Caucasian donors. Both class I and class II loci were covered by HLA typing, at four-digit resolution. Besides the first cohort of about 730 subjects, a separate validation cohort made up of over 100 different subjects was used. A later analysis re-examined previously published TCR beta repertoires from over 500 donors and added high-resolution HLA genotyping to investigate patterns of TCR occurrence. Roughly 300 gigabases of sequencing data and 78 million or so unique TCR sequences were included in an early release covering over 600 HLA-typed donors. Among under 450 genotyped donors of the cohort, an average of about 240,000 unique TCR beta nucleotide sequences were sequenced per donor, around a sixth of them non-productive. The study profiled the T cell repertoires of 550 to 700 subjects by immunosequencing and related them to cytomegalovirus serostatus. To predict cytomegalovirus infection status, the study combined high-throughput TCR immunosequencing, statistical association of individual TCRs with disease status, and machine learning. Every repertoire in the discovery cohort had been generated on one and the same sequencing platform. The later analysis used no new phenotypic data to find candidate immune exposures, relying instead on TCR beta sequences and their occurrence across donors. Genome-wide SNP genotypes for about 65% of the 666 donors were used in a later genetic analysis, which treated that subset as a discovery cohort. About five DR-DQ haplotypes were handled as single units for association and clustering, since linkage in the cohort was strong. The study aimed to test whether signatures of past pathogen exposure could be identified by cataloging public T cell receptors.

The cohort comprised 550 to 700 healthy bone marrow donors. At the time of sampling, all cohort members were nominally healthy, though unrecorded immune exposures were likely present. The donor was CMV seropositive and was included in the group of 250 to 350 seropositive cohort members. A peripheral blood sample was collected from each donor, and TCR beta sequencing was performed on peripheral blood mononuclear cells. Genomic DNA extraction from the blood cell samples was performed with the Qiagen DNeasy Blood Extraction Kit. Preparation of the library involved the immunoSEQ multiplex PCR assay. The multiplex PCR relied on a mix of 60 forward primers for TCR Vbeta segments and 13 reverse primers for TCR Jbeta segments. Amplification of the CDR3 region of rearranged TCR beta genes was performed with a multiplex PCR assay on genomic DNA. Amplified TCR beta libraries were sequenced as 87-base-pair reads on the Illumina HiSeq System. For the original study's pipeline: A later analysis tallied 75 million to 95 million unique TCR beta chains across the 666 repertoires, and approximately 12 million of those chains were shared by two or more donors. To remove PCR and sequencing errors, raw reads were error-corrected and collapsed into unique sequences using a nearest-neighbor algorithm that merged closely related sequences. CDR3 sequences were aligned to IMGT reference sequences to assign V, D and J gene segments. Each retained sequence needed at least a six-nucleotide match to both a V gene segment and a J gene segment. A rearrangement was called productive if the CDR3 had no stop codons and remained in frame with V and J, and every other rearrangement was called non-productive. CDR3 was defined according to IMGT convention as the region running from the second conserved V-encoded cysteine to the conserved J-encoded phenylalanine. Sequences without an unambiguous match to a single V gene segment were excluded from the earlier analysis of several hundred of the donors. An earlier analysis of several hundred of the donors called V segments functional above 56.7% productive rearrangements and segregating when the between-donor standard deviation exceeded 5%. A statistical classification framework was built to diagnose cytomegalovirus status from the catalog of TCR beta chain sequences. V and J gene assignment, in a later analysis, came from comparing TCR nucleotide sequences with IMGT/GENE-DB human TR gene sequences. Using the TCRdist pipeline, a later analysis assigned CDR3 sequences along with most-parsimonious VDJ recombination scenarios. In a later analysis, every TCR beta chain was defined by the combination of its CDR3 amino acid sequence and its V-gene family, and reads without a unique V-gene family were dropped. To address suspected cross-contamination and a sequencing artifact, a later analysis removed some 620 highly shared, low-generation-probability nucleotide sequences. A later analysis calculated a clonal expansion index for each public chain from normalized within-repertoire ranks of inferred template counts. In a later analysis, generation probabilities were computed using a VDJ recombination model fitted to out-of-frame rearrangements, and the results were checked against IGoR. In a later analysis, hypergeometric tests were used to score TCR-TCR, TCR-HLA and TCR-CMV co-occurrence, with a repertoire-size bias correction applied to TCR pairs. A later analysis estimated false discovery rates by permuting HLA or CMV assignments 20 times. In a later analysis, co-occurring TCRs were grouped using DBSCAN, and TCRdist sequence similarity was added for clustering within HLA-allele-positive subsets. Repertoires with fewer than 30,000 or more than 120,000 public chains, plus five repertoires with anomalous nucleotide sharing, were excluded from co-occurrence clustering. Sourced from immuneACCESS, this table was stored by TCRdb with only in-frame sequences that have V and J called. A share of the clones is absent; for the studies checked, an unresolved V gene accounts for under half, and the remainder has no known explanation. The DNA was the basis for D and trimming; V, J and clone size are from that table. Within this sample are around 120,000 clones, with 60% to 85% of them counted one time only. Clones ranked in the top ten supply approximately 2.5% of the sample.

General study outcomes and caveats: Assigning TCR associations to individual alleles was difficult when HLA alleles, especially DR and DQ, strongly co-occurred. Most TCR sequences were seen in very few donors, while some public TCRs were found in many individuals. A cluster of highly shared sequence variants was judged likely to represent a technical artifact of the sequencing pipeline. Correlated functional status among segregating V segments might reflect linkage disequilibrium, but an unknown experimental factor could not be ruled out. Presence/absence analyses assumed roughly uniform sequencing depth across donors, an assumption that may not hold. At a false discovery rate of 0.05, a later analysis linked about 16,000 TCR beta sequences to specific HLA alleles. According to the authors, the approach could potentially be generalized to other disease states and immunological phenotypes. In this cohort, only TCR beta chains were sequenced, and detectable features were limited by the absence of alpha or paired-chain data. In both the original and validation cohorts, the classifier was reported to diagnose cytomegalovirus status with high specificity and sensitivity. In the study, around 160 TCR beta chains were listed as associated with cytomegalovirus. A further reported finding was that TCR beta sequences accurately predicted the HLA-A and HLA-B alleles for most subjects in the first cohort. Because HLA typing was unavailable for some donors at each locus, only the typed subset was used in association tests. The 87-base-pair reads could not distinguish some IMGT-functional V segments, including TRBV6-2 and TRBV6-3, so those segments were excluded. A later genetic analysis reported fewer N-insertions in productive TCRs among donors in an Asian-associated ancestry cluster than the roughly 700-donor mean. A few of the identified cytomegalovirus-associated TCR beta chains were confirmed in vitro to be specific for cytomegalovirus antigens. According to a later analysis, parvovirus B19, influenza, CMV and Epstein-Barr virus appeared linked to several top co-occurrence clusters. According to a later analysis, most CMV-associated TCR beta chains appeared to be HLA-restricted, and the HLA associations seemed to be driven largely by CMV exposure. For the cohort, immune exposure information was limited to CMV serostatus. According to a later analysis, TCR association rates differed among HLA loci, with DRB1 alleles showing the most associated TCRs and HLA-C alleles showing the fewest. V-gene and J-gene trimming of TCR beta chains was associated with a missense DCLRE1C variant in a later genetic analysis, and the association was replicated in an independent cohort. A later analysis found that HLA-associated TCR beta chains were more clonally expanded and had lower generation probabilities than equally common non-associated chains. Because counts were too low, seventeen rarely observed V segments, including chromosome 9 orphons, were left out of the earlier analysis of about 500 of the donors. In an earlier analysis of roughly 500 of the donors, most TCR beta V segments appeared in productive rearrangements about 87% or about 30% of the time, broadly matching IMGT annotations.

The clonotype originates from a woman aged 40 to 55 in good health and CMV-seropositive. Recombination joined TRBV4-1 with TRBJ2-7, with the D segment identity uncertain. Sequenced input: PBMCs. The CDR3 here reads CASSQEPLTLLPPEQYF. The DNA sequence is TGCGCCAGCAGCCAAGAACCCTTGACATTGCTCCCCCCCGAGCAGTACTTC.